Listed here are 10 T cell receptor beta chains from one sample, sequenced in a study of blood T cell repertoires in COVID-19. The method was immunoSEQ multiplex PCR; TCRdb's version includes in-frame clones alone and lacks a portion of them. Of 250,000 to 300,000 clones in the sample, roughly 91% were seen once. The material sequenced was PBMCs or T cells enriched from blood (not recorded which). Source of these receptors: a woman aged 40 to 50 with acute COVID-19.

This rearrangement joins TRBV6-5 to TRBJ1-2; possible D gene TRBD1, 5 bases. Trimming left V 6 bases short and J 10 bases short, with 21 bases between. Germline V lookup: CDR1 MNHEY, CDR2 SVGAGI. The CDR3 extends over 14 amino acids. The CDR3 DNA is TGTGCCAGCAGCCCCGGACGGCGCCATGGGGCCTACACCTTC. This encodes CASSPGRRHGAYTF.

This chain joins TRBV24-1 and TRBJ1-1; TRBD1 is a possible D gene (5 bases). Germline CDR1 reads KGHDR; CDR2 reads SFDVKD. V was trimmed by 7 bases and J by 0 bases, leaving 8 bases between them. CDR3 length equals 13 residues. This chain's CDR3 is CATRTELNTEAFF. CDR3 sequence (DNA): TGTGCCACCAGGACAGAGTTGAACACTGAAGCTTTCTTT.

This clone was seen more than once but under ten times. The genes are TRBV2 and TRBJ2-2, with D possibly being TRBD1 (6 bases). Per germline, CDR1 SNHLY and CDR2 FYNNEI. CDR3 length equals 14 residues. V was clipped by 4 bases and J by 9 bases, with 15 bases between them. CDR3 coding DNA: TGTGCCAGCAGTGTATCGGACAGAGTCCGGGAGCTGTTTTTT. Protein sequence: CASSVSDRVRELFF. Supplemented by reference TRBV2 and TRBJ2-2, the full variable domain reads EPEVTQTPSHQVTQMGQEVILRCVPISNHLYFYWYRQILGQKVEFLVSFYNNEISEKSEIFDDQFSVERPDGSNFTLKIRSTKLEDSAMYFCASSVSDRVRELFFGEGSRLTVL.

The V and J genes are TRBV5-3 and TRBJ1-4; 9 bases match TRBD1. TRBV5-3 is known as an ORF, though its function is uncertain. The CDR3 sequence is 15 residues long. Trimming at V came to 4 bases and at J to 8 bases, leaving 9 bases not matched to a gene. CDR3 region: CARSLRDRAAEKLFF. The CDR3 DNA reads as TGTGCCAGAAGCCTACGGGACAGGGCGGCGGAAAAACTGTTTTTT.

The V call is TRBV4-1, the J call TRBJ2-5, with 9 bases that match TRBD2. J was trimmed by 4 bases and V by 1 base; bases with no gene match: 10. The germline V gene has CDR1 MGHRA and CDR2 YSYEKL. There are 17 residues in the CDR3. CDR3 nucleotide sequence: TGCGCCAGCAGCCAAGGAAGTGGCGGGGGGGGGCGAGAGACCCAGTACTTC. It yields the protein CASSQGSGGGGRETQYF.

This chain joins TRBV3-1 (or the pseudogene TRBV3-2) and TRBJ2-3; 8 bases agree with TRBD2. The trim removed 4 bases at V and 0 bases at J, leaving 6 bases unmatched. The CDR3 has 16 amino acids. Germline-derived CDR1 and CDR2 are LGHDT and YNNKEL (reference sequence). The CDR3 coding sequence is TGTGCCAGCAGCCTCTACGGGGGGGGCAGCACAGATACGCAGTATTTT. Its translation: CASSLYGGGSTDTQYF.

The rearrangement links TRBV7-6 to TRBJ1-1; D not certain. Germline CDR1 SGHVS, CDR2 FNYEAQ. The V and J ends lost 5 bases and 0 bases respectively, with 7 bases between them. This CDR3 comprises 13 residues. Here the CDR3 reads CASSPSLNTEAFF. Written as DNA, the CDR3 is TGTGCCAGCAGCCCTAGCCTGAACACTGAAGCTTTCTTT.

This chain links TRBV7-9 with TRBJ1-4; D remains ambiguous. V was pared by 3 bases and J by 0 bases, with 2 bases between. Germline V gene data show CDR1 as SEHNR and CDR2 as FQNEAQ (reference sequence). The CDR3 is 13 residues long. The DNA for the CDR3 is TGTGCCAGCAGCTTCGCAACTAATGAAAAACTGTTTTTT. Protein sequence: CASSFATNEKLFF.

In nucleotides, the CDR3 is TGTGCCTGGAATTTCCCGGGTCTAGTCCACGAGCAGTACTTC. The encoded protein is CAWNFPGLVHEQYF. This rearrangement joins TRBV30 to TRBJ2-7; D uncertain. Per the germline V gene, CDR1 is GTSNPN and CDR2 is SVGIG (reference sequence). The CDR3 length is 14 residues. V was trimmed by 4 bases and J by 5 bases, leaving 18 bases between them. Complete variable domain (other parts from reference TRBV30 and TRBJ2-7): SQTIHQWPATLVQPVGSPLSLECTVEGTSNPNLYWYRQAAGRGLQLLFYSVGIGQISSEVPQNLSASRPQDRQFILSSKKLLLSDSGFYLCAWNFPGLVHEQYFGPGTRLTVT.

This clone appeared a few times. This chain links TRBV6-1 with TRBJ1-3; 8 bases map to TRBD1. Germline trimming cut 2 bases from V and 3 bases from J; bases unmatched to any gene: 3. The CDR3 extends over 15 amino acids. Per germline, CDR1 MNHNS and CDR2 SASEGT. This CDR3 reads CASSEQGAFGNTIYF. CDR3 nucleotides: TGTGCCAGCAGTGAACAGGGGGCTTTTGGAAACACCATATATTTT.